The 19 T cell receptor beta chains in this list originate from one sample, sequenced in a study of blood T cell repertoires in COVID-19. The table came from immunoSEQ multiplex PCR; TCRdb's copy has only in-frame clones and leaves some out. The sample includes fewer than 200,000 clones, roughly 87% of them seen just once. Sequencing was performed on peripheral blood. The receptors stem from an older woman with COVID-19, enrolled during active disease.

The rearrangement joins TRBV6-2 or TRBV6-3 to TRBJ2-6; 9 nucleotides align to TRBD1. Looked up from germline, CDR1 is MNHEY and CDR2 is SVGEGT. V lost 0 bases to trimming and J lost 2 bases; unmatched junction nucleotides: 5. This CDR3 is 18 amino acids long. The CDR3 loop reads CASSYSGTGLPGANVLTF. DNA for the CDR3: TGTGCCAGCAGTTACTCCGGGACAGGGCTCCCTGGGGCCAACGTCCTGACTTTC.

The rearrangement joins TRBV9 to TRBJ1-1, with D perhaps TRBD1 (6 bases). The V end lost 3 bases, the J end lost 7 bases, and 13 bases lay between the germline ends. The germline V gene encodes CDR1 SGDLS and CDR2 YYNGEE. The CDR3 spans 13 residues. The DNA of the CDR3 is TGTGCCAGCAGCGGGATGGGGGCGGGTGAAGCTTTCTTT. The encoded protein is CASSGMGAGEAFF.

CDR3 sequence (DNA): TGTGCCAGCAGTTACGGGAGGAGACAGAATCAGCCCCAGCATTTT. As protein: CASSYGRRQNQPQHF. The chain recombines TRBV6-6 with TRBJ1-5, with D possibly TRBD1 on 5 matching bases. Trimming pared 2 bases from V and 4 bases from J, leaving 12 bases between. The CDR3 spans 15 residues. Germline loops: CDR1 MNHNY, CDR2 SVGAGI (reference sequence).

CDR3 DNA: TGTGCCAGCAGTTTATCGGGGCAAGAGACCCAGTACTTC. It is translated as CASSLSGQETQYF. V gene TRBV12-3 or TRBV12-4 combines with J gene TRBJ2-5, with D possibly matching TRBD2 (5 bases). Trimming cost V 2 bases and J 2 bases, with 6 bases left between them. The CDR3 runs to 13 residues.

The chain carries TRBV27 and TRBJ2-2; a weak D match, TRBD2 (6 bases). Germline V gives CDR1 MNHEY, CDR2 SMNVEV (reference sequence). This CDR3 has 12 residues. The V gene lost 4 bases and the J gene lost 8 bases, with 8 bases spanning the gap. Here the CDR3 reads CASSSLAGELFF. The CDR3 region has the DNA TGTGCCAGCAGTTCCCTAGCGGGGGAGCTGTTTTTT.

CDR3 DNA sequence: TGTGCCAGCAGACCTGGCCGCGGCTATGGCTACACCTTC. It specifies CASRPGRGYGYTF. The rearrangement uses TRBV28 and TRBJ1-2; D uncertain. From germline, CDR1 is MDHEN and CDR2 SYDVKM. Trimming removed 6 bases from V and 4 bases from J, with 12 bases in between. This CDR3 has 13 residues.

This chain uses TRBV7-6 with TRBJ1-5; D may be TRBD1 (5 bases). The V gene's germline CDR1 is SGHVS and CDR2 FNYEAQ. This CDR3 has 14 amino acids. V lost 5 bases to trimming and J lost 0 bases, with 8 bases between them. The CDR3 is CASSAQDSNQPQHF. For the CDR3, the DNA is TGTGCCAGCAGCGCACAGGATAGCAATCAGCCCCAGCATTTT.

The CDR3 bases are TGTGCCAGCAGTGAAGAAGGGCGCAGGGTAGGCTGCTACACCTTC. Translation gives CASSEEGRRVGCYTF. V is TRBV2 and J is TRBJ1-2; D may be TRBD1 (5 bases). The V and J ends lost 1 base and 9 bases respectively, with 18 bases between them. Germline CDR1 reads SNHLY; CDR2 reads FYNNEI. The CDR3 is 15 residues long.

This chain connects TRBV15 to TRBJ2-6, with 9 bases lining up with TRBD1. From germline, CDR1 is LNHNV and CDR2 YYDKDF (reference sequence). J was trimmed by 4 bases and V by 5 bases; bases with no gene match: 6. This CDR3 region has 16 residues. CDR3 in amino acids: CATSFWDRAGANVLTF. DNA for the CDR3: TGTGCCACCAGCTTCTGGGACAGGGCAGGGGCCAACGTCCTGACTTTC.

V gene TRBV6-5 combines with J gene TRBJ2-5; 7 bases fit TRBD1. CDR1 and CDR2 (germline): MNHEY, SVGAGI. CDR3 length: 15 amino acids. After removal of 4 bases from V and 5 bases from J, the junction contained 10 bases not matched to a gene. DNA of the CDR3: TGTGCCAGCAGTTTAGGGACAGTAAGGACGGAGACCCAGTACTTC. It specifies CASSLGTVRTETQYF.

The chain joins TRBV5-1 to TRBJ2-5; TRBD1 matches at 7 bases. The V and J ends lost 6 bases and 2 bases, in that order; junction bases with no gene match: 4. CDR1 and CDR2 (germline): SGHRS, YFSETQ. The CDR3 totals 13 residues. The CDR3: CASMGQLQETQYF. The CDR3 bases are TGCGCCAGCATGGGACAGTTACAAGAGACCCAGTACTTC.

This clone occurred a few times. The rearrangement uses TRBV7-2 and TRBJ1-5; no definite D call. Trimming pared 2 bases from V and 4 bases from J, leaving 6 bases between. Per germline, CDR1 SGHTA and CDR2 FQGNSA. CDR3 length: 13 amino acids. CDR3 in DNA: TGTGCCAGCAGCTTACAGGAAAATCAGCCCCAGCATTTT. It is translated as CASSLQENQPQHF.

The gene calls are TRBV2 and TRBJ1-2; D gene ambiguous. V lost 2 bases and J 7 bases, leaving 5 bases between the germline ends. Germline CDR1 and CDR2: SNHLY and FYNNEI. This CDR3 is built from 11 residues. The CDR3 here is CASSELRGYTF. The CDR3 DNA reads TGTGCCAGCAGTGAATTGCGTGGCTACACCTTC.

V gene TRBV19 combines with J gene TRBJ1-1, with D uncertain. V was trimmed by 8 bases and J by 0 bases, leaving 7 bases between them. The germline gives CDR1 LNHDA, CDR2 SQIVND (reference sequence). The CDR3 length is 12 residues. CDR3 nucleotide sequence: TGTGCCAGTGTCAGTTTGAACACTGAAGCTTTCTTT. It yields the protein CASVSLNTEAFF.

This chain joins TRBV6-6 and TRBJ1-1; no clear D. Germline V CDR1 and CDR2: MNHNY, SVGAGI (reference sequence). The CDR3 is 13 amino acids. V was clipped by 6 bases and J by 1 base, with 9 bases between them. The CDR3 coding sequence is TGTGCCAGCAGCTCTCCGAGGAACACTGAAGCTTTCTTT. Protein: CASSSPRNTEAFF.

V is TRBV30 and J is TRBJ2-1; 7 nucleotides align to TRBD2. The germline CDR1 and CDR2 sequences are GTSNPN and SVGIG (reference sequence). The CDR3 totals 17 residues. The V gene end was trimmed by 2 bases and the J gene end by 7 bases; junction bases not matched to a gene: 17. The CDR3 region has the DNA TGTGCCTGGAGTCCCGTAAGGACTAGTGTTACTGCGAATGAGCAGTTCTTC. As protein: CAWSPVRTSVTANEQFF.

This chain uses TRBV28 with TRBJ2-7; 7 bases are shared with TRBD1. Germline V gene sequence: CDR1 MDHEN, CDR2 SYDVKM. The CDR3 totals 14 residues. V lost 4 bases to trimming and J lost 7 bases; unmatched junction nucleotides: 10. CDR3 region: CASSSDRHPREQYF. Written as DNA, the CDR3 is TGTGCCAGCAGTTCGGACAGGCACCCCAGGGAGCAGTACTTC.

This clone showed up just a few times. V usage is TRBV28 and J usage is TRBJ2-2; 10 bases are a match to TRBD1. Germline V gives CDR1 MDHEN, CDR2 SYDVKM. The V segment lost 5 bases and the J segment 6 bases; nucleotides outside the gene matches: 6. The CDR3 extends over 15 amino acids. CDR3 region: CASSRAGTGAGELFF. The CDR3 nucleotides read TGTGCCAGCAGTCGGGCCGGGACAGGGGCCGGGGAGCTGTTTTTT.

The count of this clone is one. The chain has TRBV7-2 and TRBJ2-3, with D unclear. V lost 1 base and J 0 bases, leaving 8 bases between the germline ends. CDR1 SGHTA and CDR2 FQGNSA come from the germline V gene. The CDR3 is made up of 15 amino acids. CDR3 loop: CASSLVAQSTDTQYF. CDR3 DNA sequence: TGTGCCAGCAGCTTAGTCGCACAGAGCACAGATACGCAGTATTTT.